This T cell receptor (beta chain) was retrieved from a study of Ad26.COV2.S vaccination and SARS-CoV-2 variants. Across the study: Administration of Ad26.COV2.S was intramuscular, either once or twice 56 days apart.

Repertoires were generated with immunoSEQ multiplex PCR, while TCRdb's copy carries only in-frame clones and drops some. The sample has some 390,000 clones; less than 90% are singletons. Broader study findings: Substantial post-vaccination breadth of spike-specific CD8+ and CD4+ T cell responses was reported.

A note on this clone: Antigen specificity is unknown.

Indicated treatment: roughly 19 received Ad26.COV2.S at low or high dose, single or two shots; 5 received placebo; per-sample allocation not given. Specimen acquisition occurred on day 63 following the initial vaccine or placebo injection. Donation came from an adult in Boston who was aged 18-55 years. The administered vaccine (an Ad26 vector) expressed Wuhan-strain SARS-CoV-2 spike. Here the sequenced sample was peripheral blood, taken in a trial of Ad26.COV2.S vaccine versus placebo. The source of this sequence is a person between 18 and 59 years old who received the Ad26.COV2.S COVID-19 vaccine or a placebo.

CDR3 nucleotide sequence: TGTGCCAGCAGCTTCGGACGACAGGGGGCGTTTGGCTACACCTTC. This gives the protein CASSFGRQGAFGYTF. This chain connects TRBV5-4 to TRBJ1-2; 10 nucleotides line up with TRBD1. The CDR3 has 15 amino acids. The germline gives CDR1 SGHNT, CDR2 YYREEE (reference sequence). The junction had 8 bases not matched to a gene; V was cut back by 2 bases and J by 7 bases.